These 27 T cell receptor beta chains were all obtained from the same sample, sequenced in a study of T cell clonality in common variable immunodeficiency. Generated by immunoSEQ multiplex PCR, the TCRdb table keeps only in-frame clones and is missing some. The data show about 42,000 clones, with none appearing a single time. Sequencing used peripheral blood mononuclear cells. These receptors were collected from a person between 18 and 70 years old in good health.

This clone showed up many times. The CDR3 extends 3 residues past the end of the read, so its final part is completed from the germline J gene. The chain employs TRBV5-1 and TRBJ2-2; D perhaps matches TRBD2 (5 bases). The CDR3 spans 15 residues. V was cut by 0 bases and J by 4 bases, with 10 bases left in between. The V gene's germline CDR1 is SGHRS and CDR2 YFSETQ. CDR3 protein: CASSLVSESTGELFF. CDR3 DNA, as far as it was read: TGCGCCAGCAGCTTGGTTAGCGAGAGCACCGGGGAG.

Ten or more counts support this clone. The read stops 3 residues short of the end of the CDR3; the missing end is completed from the germline J gene. The chain has TRBV5-1 and TRBJ2-3; 10 bases map to TRBD2. Trimming took 4 bases from V and 1 from J; bases not matched to a gene: 3. Germline V gene data show CDR1 as SGHRS and CDR2 as YFSETQ. There are 15 residues in the CDR3. CDR3 residues: CASSAGTSGTDTQYF. CDR3 bases read: TGCGCCAGCAGCGCAGGGACTAGCGGCACAGATACG.

At least ten counts were recorded for this clone. Sequence at one end of the junction differs from germline and may be a read error. The read ends 3 residues before the CDR3 terminus; that terminus is restored from the germline J gene. The chain joins TRBV4-1 to TRBJ2-1, with unresolved D. CDR3 length equals 14 residues. Germline CDR1 MGHRA, CDR2 YSYEKL. CDR3 in amino acids: CTSPPTGLLDEQFF. The CDR3 DNA, read in part, is TGCACCAGCCCCCCGACTGGTTTGTTAGATGAG.

The sample holds many counts of this clone. The CDR3 is cut off 3 residues early in the read; its end comes from the germline J gene. This rearrangement joins TRBV19 to TRBJ1-1; the D gene is possibly TRBD1 (5 bases). The CDR3 is made up of 17 amino acids. Germline-derived CDR1 and CDR2 are LNHDA and SQIVND (reference sequence). Trimming left V 4 bases short and J 3 bases short, with 21 bases between. Here the CDR3 reads CASSSHPGGNWDTEAFF. The sequenced CDR3 bases are TGTGCCAGTAGTAGCCACCCGGGGGGGAATTGGGACACTGAA.

In its sample, this clone was seen many times. The CDR3 end is not reached by the read, which stops 3 residues before it; the germline J gene fills it in. This chain connects TRBV19 to TRBJ2-5; D is unresolved. The germline gives CDR1 LNHDA, CDR2 SQIVND (reference sequence). V was trimmed by 5 bases and J by 5 bases, leaving 6 bases between them. This CDR3 region has 11 residues. The sequenced part of the CDR3 DNA is TGTGCCAGTAGTGTTCAGGAGACC. Protein product: CASSVQET. The CDR3 in full is CASSVQETQYF.

In its sample, this clone was seen a few times. CDR3 DNA (partial): TGTGCCAGTAGTATAGGGGGACAGGGCGGCACAGATACC. Translated: CASSIGGQGGTDT. The entire CDR3 sequence reads CASSIGGQGGTDTYTF. The genes are TRBV19 and TRBJ1-2; 9 nucleotides agree with TRBD1. The read gets to within 3 residues of the CDR3 end, and the germline J gene fills in the rest. The CDR3 covers 16 residues. Germline lookup yields CDR1 LNHDA and CDR2 SQIVND (reference sequence).

This clone has a count of ten or more. Sequencing ends 3 residues short of the CDR3 end; the germline J gene provides the rest. J is TRBJ2-3 and V is TRBV5-4, with D unclear. Germline V CDR1 and CDR2: SGHNT, YYREEE (reference sequence). The CDR3 length is 14 residues. V was shortened by 3 bases and J by 6 bases, with 14 bases between the two germline ends. The CDR3 is CASSSEPAADTQYF. The sequenced part of the CDR3 DNA is TGTGCCAGCAGCTCGGAACCAGCAGCGGATACG.

This clone was detected many times. The read ends 3 residues shy of where the CDR3 ends; the end is completed using the germline J gene. This chain joins TRBV7-2 and TRBJ2-5; tentative D call: TRBD1 (6 bases). The V and J ends lost 2 bases and 4 bases respectively, with 11 bases between them. This CDR3 spans 14 amino acids. CDR1 and CDR2 (germline): SGHTA, FQGNSA. Incomplete CDR3 DNA: TGTGCCAGCAGCTTAATGACAGGAGCAGAGACC. Its protein product is CASSLMTGAET. The CDR3 in full is CASSLMTGAETQYF.

Many counts were recorded for this clone. The CDR3 extends 3 residues past the end of the read, so its final part is completed from the germline J gene. The gene calls are TRBV6-1 and TRBJ1-2, with D maybe TRBD1 (5 bases). The CDR3 is made up of 12 amino acids. Germline-derived CDR1 and CDR2 are MNHNS and SASEGT. Partial CDR3 DNA: TGTGCCAGCAGTGTTGACAGCGGGGGC. This sequence encodes CASSVDSGG. The CDR3 reads in full as CASSVDSGGYTF.

This clone was observed at least ten times. The sequence runs out 3 residues before the end of the CDR3; the remainder is reconstructed from the germline J gene. This sequence joins TRBV7-3 and TRBJ2-1; D gene ambiguous. The V end lost 3 bases, the J end lost 8 bases, and 8 bases lay between the germline ends. The CDR3 is 12 residues long. Germline CDR1 is SGHTA and CDR2 is FQGTGA. CDR3 region: CASSFSGDEQFF. The part of the CDR3 DNA that was read is TGTGCCAGCAGCTTCTCGGGTGATGAG.

This clone appeared many times. The sequence runs out 3 residues before the end of the CDR3; the remainder is reconstructed from the germline J gene. This chain connects TRBV11-2 to TRBJ2-5, with TRBD1 as a possible D gene (7 bases). The CDR3 extends over 14 amino acids. Trimming removed 5 bases from V and 5 bases from J, with 15 bases in between. Per germline, CDR1 SGHAT and CDR2 FQNNGV. The CDR3 here is CASSEQGRQETQYF. CDR3 DNA, as far as it was read: TGTGCCAGCAGCGAACAGGGGAGGCAGGAGACC.

This clone was seen ten or more times. The sequenced fragment ends 3 residues before the CDR3 boundary, so the rest is inferred from the germline J gene. The gene calls are TRBV6-4 and TRBJ2-1; perhaps TRBD1 as D (5 bases). Trimming stripped 2 bases from V and 6 bases from J, with 11 bases between. The CDR3 has 14 residues. CDR1 MRHNA and CDR2 SNTAGT come from the germline V gene. The CDR3 sequence is CASSDEGASNEQFF. CDR3 DNA (partial): TGTGCCAGCAGTGACGAAGGGGCTAGCAATGAG.

This clone was found many times. The read halts 3 residues ahead of the CDR3 end, with the missing end drawn from the germline J gene. The genes are TRBV2 and TRBJ2-7; 10 bases align to TRBD2. The CDR3 covers 16 residues. Germline V gene lookup returns CDR1 SNHLY and CDR2 FYNNEI. V lost 7 bases, J lost 6 bases, and 15 bases stayed unmatched. The DNA read from the CDR3 is TGTGCCAGCACCTCACAGCCCCTAGCGGGAGTTTCCGAG. Its translation: CASTSQPLAGVSE. The CDR3 in full is CASTSQPLAGVSEQYF.

This clone has a count of ten or more. The CDR3 goes on 3 residues after the read ends, and that part is filled in from the germline J gene. The chain employs TRBV7-6 and TRBJ2-1; D possibly corresponds to TRBD2 (6 bases). Trimming pared 4 bases from V and 7 bases from J, leaving 20 bases between. The CDR3 is made up of 16 amino acids. Looked up from germline, CDR1 is SGHVS and CDR2 is FNYEAQ. The CDR3 sequence: CASSSRLTSLGNEQFF. CDR3 bases read: TGTGCCAGCAGCTCAAGATTGACTAGTTTGGGGAATGAG.

There are a few counts of this clone. Read sequence stops 3 residues before the CDR3 end, and the germline J gene provides the missing end. The chain joins TRBV18 to TRBJ2-2; 14 bases align to TRBD2. This CDR3 has 17 residues. The V segment lost 1 base and the J segment 6 bases; nucleotides outside the gene matches: 4. Germline assignment: CDR1 KGHSH and CDR2 LQKENI. The CDR3 loop reads CASSPLPGLAGAGELFF. CDR3 DNA, as far as it was read: TGTGCCAGCTCACCACTACCGGGACTAGCGGGAGCCGGGGAG.

Many counts were recorded for this clone. The observed sequence ends 3 residues before the CDR3 terminus, with the missing tail filled in from the germline J gene. V usage is TRBV2 and J usage is TRBJ1-4; D might be TRBD1 (5 bases). This CDR3 is built from 13 residues. Germline CDR1 and CDR2: SNHLY and FYNNEI. V shed 8 bases and J shed 5 bases, with 12 bases lying between them. The chain's CDR3 is CASRIRENEKLFF. The sequenced CDR3 bases are TGTGCCAGCCGTATCAGGGAAAATGAAAAA.

This clone came up many times. The CDR3 extends 3 residues past the end of the read, so its final part is completed from the germline J gene. This chain links TRBV20-1 with TRBJ1-3; TRBD1 might be the D (5 bases). The CDR3 covers 14 residues. The germline gives CDR1 DFQATT, CDR2 SNEGSKA (reference sequence). Trimming stripped 6 bases from V and 7 bases from J, with 19 bases between. The CDR3 here is CSASPQGRGNTIYF. Partial CDR3 DNA: TGCAGTGCCAGTCCTCAGGGTAGAGGCAACACC.

In its sample, this clone was seen many times. The CDR3 extends 3 residues past the end of the read, so its final part is completed from the germline J gene. The rearrangement uses TRBV7-2 and TRBJ2-7, with 7 positions matching TRBD1. With 6 bases clipped from V and 2 bases from J, the junction kept 7 bases outside the gene matches. The CDR3 runs 14 residues. Germline CDR1 SGHTA, CDR2 FQGNSA. The CDR3 loop is CASRRTGTAYEQYF. The sequenced part of the CDR3 DNA is TGTGCCAGCAGGAGAACCGGGACAGCCTACGAG.

At least ten counts were recorded for this clone. The read terminates 3 residues before the CDR3 end, so the remaining end is supplied by the germline J gene. The J gene is TRBJ1-2, the V gene TRBV18, with 10 bases matching TRBD1. Germline lookup yields CDR1 KGHSH and CDR2 LQKENI. The CDR3 runs to 14 residues. J was trimmed by 5 bases and V by 6 bases; bases with no gene match: 6. CDR3 region: CASSQTGGEYGYTF. The CDR3 DNA, read in part, is TGTGCCAGCTCGCAGACAGGGGGCGAATATGGC.

At least ten counts were recorded for this clone. This CDR3 reads CASSLVRGFNYGYTF. The sequenced CDR3 bases are TGTGCCAGCAGTTTAGTTCGGGGATTTAACTATGGC. J is TRBJ1-2 and V is TRBV28; D gene ambiguous. The read ends 3 residues early relative to the CDR3; the germline J gene fills the gap. Germline-derived CDR1 and CDR2 are MDHEN and SYDVKM. V lost 2 bases to trimming and J lost 1 base, with 11 bases between them. The CDR3 has 15 residues.

In regard to this clone: The CDR3 extends 3 residues past the end of the read, so its final part is completed from the germline J gene. The chain joins TRBV11-2 to TRBJ2-5; the match to TRBD1 covers 7 bases. With V trimmed by 5 bases and J by 4 bases, 7 bases remained unmatched. The CDR3 loop spans 14 amino acids. Germline V gives CDR1 SGHAT, CDR2 FQNNGV. The CDR3 bases that were read are TGTGCCAGCAGCGAGAGGGACAGCGTAGAGACC. This translates into CASSERDSVET. In full, the CDR3 is CASSERDSVETQYF.

The table lists this clone with many counts. Read data end 3 residues before the CDR3 end; the end is taken from the germline J gene. The chain employs TRBV20-1 and TRBJ2-7; 12 nucleotides match TRBD1. CDR3 size: 14 residues. The V gene's germline CDR1 is DFQATT and CDR2 SNEGSKA (reference sequence). V trimming: 3 bases; J trimming: 5 bases; junction bases outside the gene matches: 5. The CDR3 sequence is CSASAGTGGNEQYF. The sequenced part of the CDR3 DNA is TGCAGTGCTAGTGCCGGGACAGGGGGCAACGAG.

Of note for this clone: The CDR3 end lies 3 residues beyond the end of the read and is filled in from the germline J gene. The chain recombines TRBV18 with TRBJ2-2; 10 bases match TRBD1. The V gene's germline CDR1 is KGHSH and CDR2 LQKENI. With V trimmed by 2 bases and J by 5 bases, 2 bases remained unmatched. The CDR3 contains 15 residues. The CDR3 is CASSPGQGETGELFF. CDR3 DNA, as far as it was read: TGTGCCAGCTCACCAGGACAGGGGGAGACCGGGGAG.

This clone was detected ten times or more. The read is 3 residues too short to cover the CDR3 end, so that end is filled in from the germline J gene. This sequence joins TRBV19 and TRBJ2-7; maybe TRBD1 (6 bases). Trimming shortened V by 5 bases and J by 3 bases, and 11 bases separated the two germline ends. The CDR3 runs to 13 residues. Germline-derived CDR1 and CDR2 are LNHDA and SQIVND (reference sequence). CDR3: CASSAGQLYEQYF. The DNA read from the CDR3 is TGTGCCAGTAGTGCTGGACAGCTCTACGAG.

This clone appeared many times. The read is 3 residues too short to cover the CDR3 end, so that end is filled in from the germline J gene. The chain recombines TRBV20-1 with TRBJ2-7; TRBD1 matches at 7 bases. V gave up 6 bases and J gave up 0 bases; unmatched junction bases: 8. Germline V lookup: CDR1 DFQATT, CDR2 SNEGSKA (reference sequence). The CDR3 has 14 residues. The covered CDR3 bases are TGCAGTGCCTCCTGGACAGGTAGCTCCTACGAG. As protein: CSASWTGSSYE. The CDR3, in full, reads CSASWTGSSYEQYF.

This clone was seen ten or more times. The read terminates 3 residues before the CDR3 end, so the remaining end is supplied by the germline J gene. The chain couples TRBV2 to TRBJ2-7, with 9 bases fitting TRBD2. Germline CDR1 SNHLY, CDR2 FYNNEI. CDR3 length equals 16 residues. V lost 4 bases to trimming and J lost 4 bases; unmatched junction nucleotides: 11. Incomplete CDR3 DNA: TGTGCCAGCAGTGTCGGTATAATGGCGGGAGGGTACGAG. Translating it yields CASSVGIMAGGYE. The whole CDR3 protein is CASSVGIMAGGYEQYF.

This clone was counted many times. The CDR3 end is not reached by the read, which stops 3 residues before it; the germline J gene fills it in. The chain employs TRBV20-1 and TRBJ2-7; 14 bases are a match to TRBD2. This CDR3 is built from 19 residues. V gave up 5 bases and J gave up 2 bases; unmatched junction bases: 17. Looked up from germline, CDR1 is DFQATT and CDR2 is SNEGSKA (reference sequence). The CDR3 region is CSAPNPGTSGGLIAYEQYF. The DNA read from the CDR3 is TGCAGTGCTCCTAACCCTGGGACTAGCGGGGGACTTATTGCCTACGAG.